Each of the 30 T cell receptor beta chains below was sequenced from the same sample in a study of control samples from healthy donors and cancer patients. Some clones are missing from TCRdb's copy, which holds only in-frame ones; the method was immunoSEQ multiplex PCR. The data show under 100,000 clones, over 90% seen once. The sample was blood. The receptors derive from a woman under 40 in good health.

This clone has only one observation. The rearrangement joins TRBV12-3 or TRBV12-4 to TRBJ1-2; D is perhaps TRBD1 (5 bases). Trimming shortened V by 5 bases and J by 2 bases, and 9 bases separated the two germline ends. The CDR3 is made up of 13 amino acids. The CDR3 DNA reads TGTGCCAGCAGTGGGGACGGGAACTATGGCTACACCTTC. Its translation: CASSGDGNYGYTF.

This clone was detected only once. This sequence joins TRBV6-5 and TRBJ1-1, with unresolved D. The CDR3 loop spans 13 amino acids. Germline CDR1 MNHEY, CDR2 SVGAGI. V lost 2 bases to trimming and J lost 1 base, with 5 bases between them. CDR3 region: CASSYGTNTEAFF. CDR3 bases: TGTGCCAGCAGTTACGGCACGAACACTGAAGCTTTCTTT.

The chain combines TRBV19 with TRBJ1-6; 7 nucleotides match TRBD1. Germline CDR1 LNHDA, CDR2 SQIVND (reference sequence). V gave up 4 bases and J gave up 1 base; unmatched junction bases: 7. CDR3 size: 17 residues. In DNA, the CDR3 is TGTGCCAGTAGTAAAAGAACAGGGGTTTCCTATAATTCACCCCTCCACTTT. Translation: CASSKRTGVSYNSPLHF.

V usage is TRBV19 and J usage is TRBJ2-1, with 8 bases lining up with TRBD1. The CDR3 is 14 residues long. V shed 5 bases and J 4 bases; nucleotides not matched to a gene: 4. Germline CDR1 is LNHDA and CDR2 is SQIVND (reference sequence). The CDR3 coding sequence is TGTGCCAGTAGTCCCGGGACAGGTTACAATGAGCAGTTCTTC. Its translation: CASSPGTGYNEQFF.

V and J are TRBV5-1 and TRBJ2-5; D is ambiguous. Germline V lookup: CDR1 SGHRS, CDR2 YFSETQ. Trimming stripped 0 bases from V and 4 bases from J, with 13 bases between. There are 15 residues in the CDR3. In DNA form, the CDR3 reads TGCGCCAGCAGCTTGGCCACCCCCAGAGGAGAGACCCAGTACTTC. This encodes CASSLATPRGETQYF. The whole variable domain, remainder taken from reference TRBV5-1 and TRBJ2-5, is KAGVTQTPRYLIKTRGQQVTLSCSPISGHRSVSWYQQTPGQGLQFLFEYFSETQRNKGNFPGRFSGRQFSNSRSEMNVSTLELGDSALYLCASSLATPRGETQYFGPGTRLLVL.

The chain uses TRBV13 and TRBJ1-3; D ambiguous. The CDR3 has 13 amino acids. Trimming pared 5 bases from V and 4 bases from J, leaving 9 bases between. CDR1 is PRHDT, CDR2 FYEKMQ, per germline (reference sequence). CDR3 amino acids: CASSRKWGNTIYF. CDR3 coding DNA: TGTGCCAGCAGCCGAAAGTGGGGAAACACCATATATTTT.

V and J are TRBV5-1 and TRBJ1-6; D might be TRBD1 (6 bases). The V end was cut by 0 bases, the J end by 9 bases, with 13 bases between. The germline CDR1 and CDR2 sequences are SGHRS and YFSETQ. The CDR3 consists of 15 residues. The DNA of the CDR3 is TGCGCCAGCAGCTTGGCCGAGTCCAGGGGTTCACCCCTCCACTTT. This gives the protein CASSLAESRGSPLHF.

The chain links TRBV28 to TRBJ1-1, with D uncertain. Germline values: CDR1 MDHEN, CDR2 SYDVKM. CDR3 length: 14 amino acids. Trimming stripped 3 bases from V and 2 bases from J, with 10 bases between. This CDR3 is CASSLARVNTEAFF. The CDR3 region has the DNA TGTGCCAGCAGTTTGGCACGGGTTAACACTGAAGCTTTCTTT.

The chain couples TRBV30 to TRBJ1-2; TRBD1 aligns across 7 bases. The germline gives CDR1 GTSNPN, CDR2 SVGIG (reference sequence). The trim removed 2 bases at V and 7 bases at J, leaving 13 bases unmatched. This CDR3 has 15 residues. CDR3 residues: CAWSLLQGTSGGYTF. The CDR3 nucleotides read TGTGCCTGGAGTCTCCTACAGGGGACCTCGGGTGGCTACACCTTC.

This chain joins TRBV7-9 and TRBJ2-3; D gene uncertain. V was pared by 1 base and J by 5 bases, with 10 bases between. In germline, CDR1 is SEHNR, CDR2 FQNEAQ (reference sequence). CDR3 length: 14 amino acids. This CDR3 is CASSLGKRLDTQYF. CDR3 DNA: TGTGCCAGCAGCTTAGGAAAGCGTTTAGATACGCAGTATTTT.

CDR3 in DNA: TGTGCCACCTTGCTGTCGTCAGCTAGCACAGATACGCAGTATTTT. As protein: CATLLSSASTDTQYF. The chain joins TRBV19 to TRBJ2-3; unclear D gene. The CDR3 has 15 residues. Germline V gene data show CDR1 as LNHDA and CDR2 as SQIVND (reference sequence). V lost 10 bases to trimming and J lost 0 bases, with 17 bases between them.

Comments on this clone: The identical CDR3 is also encoded by other nucleotide sequences in the sample. This sequence joins TRBV6-2 or TRBV6-3 and TRBJ2-5; D ambiguous. The germline V gene encodes CDR1 MNHEY and CDR2 SVGEGT. This CDR3 comprises 13 residues. Trimming removed 3 bases at V and 2 bases at J, with 7 bases between. CDR3 sequence: CASSYQQQETQYF. The CDR3, as DNA: TGTGCCAGCAGTTATCAGCAGCAAGAGACCCAGTACTTC.

This chain connects TRBV11-3 to TRBJ1-2; no firm D call. V lost 1 base and J lost 6, with 6 bases in between. Germline V CDR1 and CDR2: SGHNT, YENEEA. The CDR3 consists of 12 residues. CDR3 nucleotide sequence: TGTGCCAGCAGCTTAGGCCGGGATGGCTACACCTTC. Protein sequence: CASSLGRDGYTF.

The chain recombines TRBV6-4 with TRBJ2-1; 11 bases map to TRBD2. V was pared by 4 bases and J by 4 bases, with 9 bases of the junction left unmatched. From germline, CDR1 is MRHNA and CDR2 SNTAGT. The length of the CDR3 is 17 residues. As DNA, the CDR3 is TGTGCCAGCAGTGGGTCTTTACGACTAGCGGGGTACAATGAGCAGTTCTTC. It is translated as CASSGSLRLAGYNEQFF.

This chain joins TRBV6-4 and TRBJ2-3; 10 nucleotides align to TRBD2. V lost 9 bases, J lost 1 base, and 10 bases stayed unmatched. Germline loops: CDR1 MRHNA, CDR2 SNTAGT. There are 16 residues in the CDR3. This CDR3 reads CASLAGGELRTDTQYF. The CDR3 nucleotides are TGTGCCAGTTTAGCGGGGGGAGAGCTACGCACAGATACGCAGTATTTT.

This clone was picked up a small number of times. The chain couples TRBV12-3 or TRBV12-4 to TRBJ1-1; D ambiguous. V lost 3 bases and J 0 bases, leaving 5 bases between the germline ends. The CDR3 has 13 residues. The CDR3 DNA follows: TGTGCCAGCAGTTTGGTCATGAACACTGAAGCTTTCTTT. Amino acid sequence: CASSLVMNTEAFF.

V usage is TRBV30 and J usage is TRBJ1-1; D gene unclear. In germline, CDR1 is GTSNPN, CDR2 SVGIG (reference sequence). CDR3 size: 11 residues. In DNA form, the CDR3 reads TGTGGTCCAGCAAAAAACACTGAAGCTTTCTTT. It codes for CGPAKNTEAFF.

The rearrangement joins TRBV6-2 or TRBV6-3 to TRBJ2-7; 10 nucleotides agree with TRBD2. V lost 6 bases to trimming and J lost 3 bases; unmatched junction nucleotides: 8. The CDR3 is made up of 15 amino acids. Germline V gene sequence: CDR1 MNHEY, CDR2 SVGEGT. This CDR3 reads CASRPLLAGIYEQYF. The CDR3, as DNA: TGTGCCAGCAGACCTCTACTAGCGGGGATCTACGAGCAGTACTTC.

The chain recombines TRBV5-1 with TRBJ1-4; perhaps TRBD1 as D (5 bases). The V gene lost 1 base and the J gene lost 5 bases, with 9 bases spanning the gap. CDR1 and CDR2 from the germline V gene are SGHRS and YFSETQ. This CDR3 is built from 14 residues. CDR3 in DNA: TGCGCCAGCAGCTTGTCGGGACTCAATGAAAAACTGTTTTTT. Encoded protein: CASSLSGLNEKLFF.

This chain connects TRBV4-1 to TRBJ1-1, with a possible D match to TRBD1 (6 bases). The ends were cut back, 4 bases at V and 4 bases at J, with 13 bases in the middle. Germline V CDR1 and CDR2: MGHRA, YSYEKL. CDR3 length: 14 amino acids. The CDR3 loop is CASSLRGAATEAFF. The CDR3 DNA is TGCGCCAGCAGCCTAAGGGGGGCGGCCACTGAAGCTTTCTTT.

This clone occurred a few times. This chain connects TRBV19 to TRBJ2-1; 7 bases map to TRBD1. The CDR3 covers 15 residues. V gave up 4 bases and J gave up 1 base; unmatched junction bases: 4. The germline gives CDR1 LNHDA, CDR2 SQIVND (reference sequence). CDR3 residues: CASSRGTDSYNEQFF. In nucleotides, the CDR3 is TGTGCCAGTAGTAGAGGGACAGATTCCTACAATGAGCAGTTCTTC.

This chain links TRBV7-8 with TRBJ1-1; 7 bases agree with TRBD1. This CDR3 is 15 amino acids long. The germline gives CDR1 SGHVS, CDR2 FQNEAQ. Trimming at V came to 7 bases and at J to 3 bases, leaving 11 bases not matched to a gene. CDR3 DNA sequence: TGTGCCAGCATCGGGACAGTGGTGAGAGACACTGAAGCTTTCTTT. Protein: CASIGTVVRDTEAFF. Full variable domain (rest looked up from reference TRBV7-8 and TRBJ1-1): GAGVSQSPRYKVAKRGQDVALRCDPISGHVSLFWYQQALGQGPEFLTYFQNEAQLDKSGLPSDRFFAERPEGSVSTLKIQRTQQEDSAVYLCASIGTVVRDTEAFFGQGTRLTVV.

The chain joins TRBV7-2 to TRBJ2-1, with D possibly TRBD2 on 6 matching bases. V gave up 6 bases and J gave up 9 bases, with 15 bases separating them. Germline V CDR1 and CDR2: SGHTA, FQGNSA. There are 13 residues in the CDR3. The CDR3 sequence is CASSVERAREQFF. The CDR3, as DNA: TGTGCCAGCAGTGTCGAGCGGGCTCGTGAGCAGTTCTTC.

The CDR3 is CASSSLLRRGWFF. The CDR3 DNA follows: TGTGCCAGCAGTTCCCTCCTTCGACGGGGGTGGTTCTTC. The chain links TRBV28 to TRBJ2-1, with a possible D match to TRBD2 (6 bases). Germline loops: CDR1 MDHEN, CDR2 SYDVKM. This CDR3 contains 13 residues. V was clipped by 4 bases and J by 15 bases, with 19 bases between them.

The chain uses TRBV3-1 (or the pseudogene TRBV3-2) and TRBJ2-5; no clear D gene. This CDR3 is built from 14 residues. Germline lookup yields CDR1 LGHDT and CDR2 YNNKEL (reference sequence). Trimming pared 1 base from V and 2 bases from J, leaving 8 bases between. CDR3 residues: CASSQGFRQETQYF. The DNA of the CDR3 is TGTGCCAGCAGCCAAGGGTTTCGGCAAGAGACCCAGTACTTC.

V and J are TRBV6-5 and TRBJ2-3, with D possibly TRBD2 on 5 matching bases. From germline, CDR1 is MNHEY and CDR2 SVGAGI. Between the trimmed V and J ends, which lost 6 bases and 2 bases, there was a span of 12 bases. The CDR3 runs 14 residues. In nucleotides, the CDR3 is TGTGCCAGCAGGATCGGGGTCTACACAGATACGCAGTATTTT. It is translated as CASRIGVYTDTQYF.

V and J are TRBV27 and TRBJ1-2, with TRBD1 as a possible D gene (5 bases). V was shortened by 8 bases and J by 3 bases, with 25 bases between the two germline ends. The CDR3 totals 17 residues. The V gene's germline CDR1 is MNHEY and CDR2 SMNVEV (reference sequence). The CDR3 DNA is TGTGCCAGCCGAAAAAAACCCGCCACAGGTCTTCACTATGGCTACACCTTC. Amino acid sequence: CASRKKPATGLHYGYTF.

The table lists this clone with a count of one. The V and J genes are TRBV27 and TRBJ1-1; a weak D match, TRBD1 (5 bases). The V gene's germline CDR1 is MNHEY and CDR2 SMNVEV (reference sequence). Between the trimmed V and J ends, which lost 3 bases and 6 bases, there was a span of 20 bases. The CDR3 consists of 16 residues. CDR3: CASSFRSRGRSSEAFF. As DNA, the CDR3 is TGTGCCAGCAGTTTTCGTTCAAGGGGCCGCTCGTCTGAAGCTTTCTTT.

The chain is built from TRBV4-1 and TRBJ2-1; D not certain. The V gene's germline CDR1 is MGHRA and CDR2 YSYEKL. V was pared by 1 base and J by 7 bases, with 2 bases between. The CDR3 contains 11 residues. CDR3: CASSQGNEQFF. In DNA, the CDR3 is TGCGCCAGCAGCCAAGGGAATGAGCAGTTCTTC.

The CDR3 reads CASSPKDRGANYGYTF. The CDR3 region has the DNA TGTGCCAGCTCACCGAAAGACAGGGGGGCTAACTATGGCTACACCTTC. The chain carries TRBV18 and TRBJ1-2, with 9 bases fitting TRBD1. This CDR3 is 16 amino acids long. The junction had 5 bases not matched to a gene; V was cut back by 3 bases and J by 0 bases. CDR1 and CDR2 (germline): KGHSH, LQKENI.